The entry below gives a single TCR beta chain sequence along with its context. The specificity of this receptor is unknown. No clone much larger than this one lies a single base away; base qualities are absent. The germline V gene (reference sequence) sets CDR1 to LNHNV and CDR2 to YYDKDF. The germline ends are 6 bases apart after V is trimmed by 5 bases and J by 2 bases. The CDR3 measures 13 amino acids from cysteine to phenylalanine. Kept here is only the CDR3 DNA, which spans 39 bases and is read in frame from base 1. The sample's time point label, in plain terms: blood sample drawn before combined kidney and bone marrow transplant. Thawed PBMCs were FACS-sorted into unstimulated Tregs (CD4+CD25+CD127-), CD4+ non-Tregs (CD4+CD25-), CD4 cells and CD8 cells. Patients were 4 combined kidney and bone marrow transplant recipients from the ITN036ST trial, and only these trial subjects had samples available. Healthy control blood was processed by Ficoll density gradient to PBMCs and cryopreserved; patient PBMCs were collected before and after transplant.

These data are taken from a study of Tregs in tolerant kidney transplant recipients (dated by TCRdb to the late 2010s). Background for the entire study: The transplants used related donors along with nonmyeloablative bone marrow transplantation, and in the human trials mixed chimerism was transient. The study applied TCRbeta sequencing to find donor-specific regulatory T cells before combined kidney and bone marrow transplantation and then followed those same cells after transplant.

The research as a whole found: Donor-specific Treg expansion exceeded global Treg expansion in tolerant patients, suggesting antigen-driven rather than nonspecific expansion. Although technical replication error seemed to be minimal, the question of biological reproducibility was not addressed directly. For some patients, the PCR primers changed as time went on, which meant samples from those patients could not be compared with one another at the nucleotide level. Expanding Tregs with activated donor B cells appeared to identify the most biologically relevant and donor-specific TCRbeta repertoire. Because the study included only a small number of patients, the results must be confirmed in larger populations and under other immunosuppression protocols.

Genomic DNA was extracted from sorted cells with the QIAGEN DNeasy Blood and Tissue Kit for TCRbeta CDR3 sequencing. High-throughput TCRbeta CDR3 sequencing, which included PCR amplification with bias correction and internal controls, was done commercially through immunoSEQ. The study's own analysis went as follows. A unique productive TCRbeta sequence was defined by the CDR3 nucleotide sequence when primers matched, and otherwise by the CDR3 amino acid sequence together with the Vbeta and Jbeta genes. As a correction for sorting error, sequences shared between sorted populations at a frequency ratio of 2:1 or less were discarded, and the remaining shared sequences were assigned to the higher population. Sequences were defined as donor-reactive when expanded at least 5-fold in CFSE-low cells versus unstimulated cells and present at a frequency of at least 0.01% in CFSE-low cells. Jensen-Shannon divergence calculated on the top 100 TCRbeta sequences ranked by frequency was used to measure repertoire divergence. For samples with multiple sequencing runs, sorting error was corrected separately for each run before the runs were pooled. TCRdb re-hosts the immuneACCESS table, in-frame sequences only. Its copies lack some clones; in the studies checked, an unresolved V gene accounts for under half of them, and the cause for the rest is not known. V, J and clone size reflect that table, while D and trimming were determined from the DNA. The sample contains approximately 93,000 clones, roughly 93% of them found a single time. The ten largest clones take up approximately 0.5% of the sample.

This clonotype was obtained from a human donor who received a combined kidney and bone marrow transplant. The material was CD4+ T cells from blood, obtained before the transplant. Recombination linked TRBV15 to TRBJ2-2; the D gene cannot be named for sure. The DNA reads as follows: TGTGCCACCAGCCCCCGTAACACCGGGGAGCTGTTTTTT. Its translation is CATSPRNTGELFF.